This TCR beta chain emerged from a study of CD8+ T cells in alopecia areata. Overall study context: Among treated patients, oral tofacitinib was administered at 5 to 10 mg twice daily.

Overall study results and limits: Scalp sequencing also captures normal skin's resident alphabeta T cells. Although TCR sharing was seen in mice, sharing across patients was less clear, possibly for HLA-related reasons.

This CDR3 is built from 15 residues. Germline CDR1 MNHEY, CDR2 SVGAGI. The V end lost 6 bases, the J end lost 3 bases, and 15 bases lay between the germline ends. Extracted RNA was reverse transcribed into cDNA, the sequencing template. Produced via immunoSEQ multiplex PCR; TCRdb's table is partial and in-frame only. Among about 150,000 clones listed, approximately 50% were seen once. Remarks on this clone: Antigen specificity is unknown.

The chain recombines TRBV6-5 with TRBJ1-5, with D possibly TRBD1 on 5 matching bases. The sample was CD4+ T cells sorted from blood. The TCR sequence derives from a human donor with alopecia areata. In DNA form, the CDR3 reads TGTGCCAGCAGCTCGGTTGGGGGGACCAATCAGCCCCAGCATTTT. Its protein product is CASSSVGGTNQPQHF.